This TCR beta chain is from a study of cytomegalovirus exposure and HLA in healthy donors. CDR3 size: 15 residues. Germline loops: CDR1 SGHTA, CDR2 FQGNSA. J was trimmed by 3 bases and V by 6 bases; bases with no gene match: 8. Sequencing was performed with immunoSEQ multiplex PCR; in TCRdb, only in-frame clones are kept and a portion is missing. The sample includes 82,000 or so clones, 85% to 95% of them seen just once. Sample: PBMCs. The chain links TRBV7-2 to TRBJ2-1; 7 nucleotides match TRBD1. The clonotype originates from a woman aged 18-29 years in good health and CMV-seronegative. The CDR3 spells CASRSGTGVYNEQFF. In nucleotides, the CDR3 is TGTGCCAGCAGATCCGGTACAGGGGTCTACAATGAGCAGTTCTTC.